These 20 T cell receptor beta chains share one sample of origin, sequenced in a study of blood T cell repertoires in COVID-19 (dated by TCRdb to 2020 to 2022). The library was generated by the immunoSEQ multiplex PCR assay. TCRdb re-hosts the immuneACCESS table, in-frame sequences only. Its copies lack some clones; in the studies checked, an unresolved V gene accounts for under half of them, and the cause for the rest is not known. Across this sample there are under 85,000 clones, with around 86% seen only once. The top ten clones comprise approximately 15% of the sample. The sample taken for sequencing was peripheral blood. Receptor source: a man aged 35 to 55 with COVID-19, enrolled during active disease.

V gene TRBV7-3 combines with J gene TRBJ2-1; 10 bases align to TRBD2. The CDR3 sequence is 15 residues long. Trimming took 2 bases from V and 4 from J; bases not matched to a gene: 2. Per the germline V gene, CDR1 is SGHTA and CDR2 is FQGTGA. CDR3 sequence: CASSLQAGGYNEQFF. DNA of the CDR3: TGTGCCAGCAGCTTACAAGCGGGGGGGTACAATGAGCAGTTCTTC.

The V and J genes are TRBV28 and TRBJ1-1; weak D call: TRBD1 (6 bases). Trimming pared 3 bases from V and 5 bases from J, leaving 19 bases between. The CDR3 has 16 amino acids. The germline CDR1 and CDR2 sequences are MDHEN and SYDVKM. CDR3 loop: CASSLGTTAVETEAFF. DNA for the CDR3: TGTGCCAGCAGTTTGGGGACAACCGCCGTAGAGACTGAAGCTTTCTTT.

This clone was observed a single time. The chain employs TRBV6-5 and TRBJ1-3; 7 bases map to TRBD1. The CDR3 has 15 amino acids. Germline loops: CDR1 MNHEY, CDR2 SVGAGI. V lost 5 bases and J lost 0; bases outside the gene matches: 4. The CDR3 coding sequence is TGTGCCAGCAGTACCTACAGGGGCTCTGGAAACACCATATATTTT. It is translated as CASSTYRGSGNTIYF.

This clone was detected once. The chain combines TRBV10-3 with TRBJ1-3; weak D call: TRBD1 (5 bases). Germline lookup yields CDR1 ENHRY and CDR2 SYGVKD. With 7 bases removed from V and 0 bases from J, the gap between germline ends came to 13 bases. This CDR3 has 15 amino acids. The CDR3 DNA follows: TGTGCCATCAAGCGAGACAGACCCTCTGGAAACACCATATATTTT. It specifies CAIKRDRPSGNTIYF.

The J gene is TRBJ1-1, the V gene TRBV19, with D perhaps matching TRBD1 (5 bases). The CDR3 sequence is 13 residues long. Germline V CDR1 and CDR2: LNHDA, SQIVND (reference sequence). Trimming shortened V by 3 bases and J by 5 bases, and 10 bases separated the two germline ends. The chain's CDR3 is CASSIRVRTEAFF. The DNA for the CDR3 is TGTGCCAGTAGTATCAGGGTTAGGACTGAAGCTTTCTTT.

The genes are TRBV5-1 and TRBJ2-2; D is perhaps TRBD1 (6 bases). Looked up from germline, CDR1 is SGHRS and CDR2 is YFSETQ. The CDR3 sequence is 15 residues long. The ends were cut back, 4 bases at V and 1 base at J, with 11 bases in the middle. The CDR3 DNA sequence: TGCGCCAGCAGCCTGGGGGCCCGGAACACCGGGGAGCTGTTTTTT. This translates into CASSLGARNTGELFF.

V is TRBV5-1 and J is TRBJ2-1; TRBD2 matches at 7 bases. V was pared by 3 bases and J by 7 bases, with 7 bases of the junction left unmatched. Per the germline V gene, CDR1 is SGHRS and CDR2 is YFSETQ. This CDR3 spans 14 amino acids. CDR3 protein: CASSSGGSGNEQFF. The CDR3 bases are TGCGCCAGCAGCTCCGGGGGGAGCGGGAATGAGCAGTTCTTC. Looking up the rest from reference TRBV5-1 and TRBJ2-1 gives the full variable domain: KAGVTQTPRYLIKTRGQQVTLSCSPISGHRSVSWYQQTPGQGLQFLFEYFSETQRNKGNFPGRFSGRQFSNSRSEMNVSTLELGDSALYLCASSSGGSGNEQFFGPGTRLTVL.

The chain combines TRBV30 with TRBJ1-3, with 8 bases fitting TRBD1. Germline trimming cut 2 bases from V and 4 bases from J; bases unmatched to any gene: 13. Germline V gene sequence: CDR1 GTSNPN, CDR2 SVGIG (reference sequence). This CDR3 spans 17 amino acids. CDR3 region: CAWSSTPTGAGGNTIYF. CDR3 nucleotide sequence: TGTGCCTGGAGTTCCACTCCGACAGGGGCCGGCGGAAACACCATATATTTT.

The chain recombines TRBV5-4 with TRBJ2-2; tentatively, D is TRBD2 (6 bases). The CDR3 is 12 amino acids. V was clipped by 9 bases and J by 3 bases, with 9 bases between them. Germline V gene sequence: CDR1 SGHNT, CDR2 YYREEE (reference sequence). DNA of the CDR3: TGTGCCACTAGGGAGGACACCGGGGAGCTGTTTTTT. Protein: CATREDTGELFF.

With regard to this clone: Other DNA sequences in the sample encode the same CDR3. The chain carries TRBV6-1 and TRBJ2-1, with 8 bases fitting TRBD2. Germline trimming cut 2 bases from V and 4 bases from J; bases unmatched to any gene: 10. The length of the CDR3 is 17 residues. Germline CDR1 MNHNS, CDR2 SASEGT. CDR3 protein: CASSELLAGDPYNEQFF. CDR3 nucleotides: TGTGCCAGCAGTGAACTCCTAGCGGGCGATCCTTACAATGAGCAGTTCTTC.

The chain is built from TRBV5-1 and TRBJ1-2, with 8 bases matching TRBD1. CDR3 length equals 14 residues. The V and J ends lost 4 bases and 4 bases, in that order; junction bases with no gene match: 6. Germline V gene data show CDR1 as SGHRS and CDR2 as YFSETQ. CDR3 loop: CASSQGQGGYGYTF. In nucleotides, the CDR3 is TGCGCCAGCAGCCAAGGACAGGGAGGCTATGGCTACACCTTC. Full variable domain (missing parts from reference TRBV5-1 and TRBJ1-2): KAGVTQTPRYLIKTRGQQVTLSCSPISGHRSVSWYQQTPGQGLQFLFEYFSETQRNKGNFPGRFSGRQFSNSRSEMNVSTLELGDSALYLCASSQGQGGYGYTFGSGTRLTVV.

The chain employs TRBV27 and TRBJ2-5; 7 bases agree with TRBD2. This CDR3 contains 15 residues. J lost 3 bases, V lost 0 bases, and 4 bases had no gene match. Germline V gene sequence: CDR1 MNHEY, CDR2 SMNVEV (reference sequence). Written as DNA, the CDR3 is TGTGCCAGCAGTTTATCTTGGCTAGCGGAAGAGACCCAGTACTTC. This translates into CASSLSWLAEETQYF.

The rearrangement uses TRBV30 and TRBJ1-4, with 10 bases fitting TRBD1. Germline-derived CDR1 and CDR2 are GTSNPN and SVGIG (reference sequence). The CDR3 sequence is 19 residues long. The J segment lost 8 bases and the V segment lost 4 bases, leaving 22 bases of the junction unmatched. CDR3 nucleotides: TGTGCCTGGATGGGCCCAGGTGCCCGGGACAGGGGCCTGGGCGAAAAACTGTTTTTT. Encoded protein: CAWMGPGARDRGLGEKLFF. Supplemented by reference TRBV30 and TRBJ1-4, the full variable domain reads SQTIHQWPATLVQPVGSPLSLECTVEGTSNPNLYWYRQAAGRGLQLLFYSVGIGQISSEVPQNLSASRPQDRQFILSSKKLLLSDSGFYLCAWMGPGARDRGLGEKLFFGSGTQLSVL.

This clone is a singleton in its sample. The CDR3 here is CASSDRVGQGTLYSNQPQHF. CDR3 DNA: TGTGCCAGCAGCGATAGGGTGGGGCAGGGAACATTATATAGCAATCAGCCCCAGCATTTT. The chain joins TRBV7-6 to TRBJ1-5, with TRBD1 as a possible D gene (5 bases). Trimming pared 5 bases from V and 0 bases from J, leaving 26 bases between. Germline lookup yields CDR1 SGHVS and CDR2 FNYEAQ. The CDR3 is made up of 20 amino acids.

J is TRBJ2-7 and V is TRBV27; TRBD2 might be the D (6 bases). Germline CDR1 reads MNHEY; CDR2 reads SMNVEV (reference sequence). The germline V and J ends were trimmed by 9 bases and 8 bases, with 20 bases remaining between them. The CDR3 is 13 amino acids. This CDR3 is CASRSGPPYKQYF. As DNA, the CDR3 is TGTGCCAGTCGTAGCGGACCCCCTTACAAGCAGTACTTC.

This chain links TRBV3-1 (or the pseudogene TRBV3-2) with TRBJ2-3; 8 nucleotides agree with TRBD2. There are 16 residues in the CDR3. Germline CDR1 is LGHDT and CDR2 is YNNKEL (reference sequence). V was pared by 0 bases and J by 3 bases, with 5 bases of the junction left unmatched. The chain's CDR3 is CASSQDSGVRTDTQYF. The CDR3 nucleotides read TGTGCCAGCAGCCAAGATAGCGGGGTGAGGACAGATACGCAGTATTTT.

The rearrangement uses TRBV30 and TRBJ1-6; tentatively, D is TRBD1 (6 bases). Between the trimmed V and J ends, which lost 5 bases and 7 bases, there was a span of 15 bases. Germline V gene data show CDR1 as GTSNPN and CDR2 as SVGIG (reference sequence). The CDR3 has 14 amino acids. The CDR3: CAWAFRGGNSPLHF. In DNA, the CDR3 is TGTGCCTGGGCCTTCAGGGGTGGCAATTCACCCCTCCACTTT.

This clone was recorded once. This rearrangement joins TRBV20-1 to TRBJ1-2, with 9 bases identical to TRBD1. CDR3 length: 11 amino acids. CDR1 is DFQATT, CDR2 SNEGSKA, per germline (reference sequence). Unmatched junction bases numbered 4, after V lost 6 bases and J lost 8 bases. CDR3 residues: CSAQGALGYTF. CDR3 sequence (DNA): TGCAGTGCACAGGGGGCATTAGGCTACACCTTC.

The chain combines TRBV24-1 with TRBJ1-4, with 8 nucleotides matching TRBD1. The junction had 6 bases not matched to a gene; V was cut back by 7 bases and J by 6 bases. This CDR3 is built from 14 residues. Germline V CDR1 and CDR2: KGHDR, SFDVKD. The chain's CDR3 is CATRTLGQDEKLFF. CDR3 coding DNA: TGTGCCACCAGGACACTGGGACAGGATGAAAAACTGTTTTTT.

The chain couples TRBV4-2 to TRBJ2-1; TRBD2 agrees at 10 bases. Losses at the gene ends were 3 bases for V and 8 bases for J; bases not matched to a gene: 31. CDR1 is LGHNA and CDR2 is YNFKEQ in the germline V gene. CDR3 size: 23 residues. CDR3 residues: CASSHPTTPGGAGGGVYFYEQFF. As DNA, the CDR3 is TGTGCCAGCAGCCACCCGACAACCCCGGGAGGAGCGGGGGGGGGTGTCTATTTCTATGAGCAGTTCTTC.